This T cell receptor (beta chain) was found in a study of Ad26.COV2.S vaccination and SARS-CoV-2 variants. As for treatment: 19 received Ad26.COV2.S at low or high dose, single or two shots; roughly 5 received placebo; per-sample allocation not given. Specimen acquisition occurred on day 63 following the initial vaccine or placebo injection. An Ad26 vector that expressed Wuhan-strain SARS-CoV-2 spike constituted the vaccine. TCRdb keeps only in-frame clones here, not all; method: immunoSEQ multiplex PCR. The repertoire holds 350,000 to 450,000 clones, roughly 81% seen once, with roughly 3.5% in the top ten. Per the germline V gene, CDR1 is MDHEN and CDR2 is SYDVKM. The CDR3 covers 15 residues. The junction had 8 bases not matched to a gene; V was cut back by 5 bases and J by 7 bases.

The TCR was taken from a person aged 18 to 59 who received the Ad26.COV2.S COVID-19 vaccine or a placebo. Sequenced here: peripheral blood, sampled in a trial of Ad26.COV2.S vaccine versus placebo. The chain has TRBV28 and TRBJ1-4; 9 nucleotides match TRBD1. CDR3 bases: TGTGCCAGCAGTCCGAGGGACAGGGCTCTTGAAAAACTGTTTTTT. It encodes CASSPRDRALEKLFF.